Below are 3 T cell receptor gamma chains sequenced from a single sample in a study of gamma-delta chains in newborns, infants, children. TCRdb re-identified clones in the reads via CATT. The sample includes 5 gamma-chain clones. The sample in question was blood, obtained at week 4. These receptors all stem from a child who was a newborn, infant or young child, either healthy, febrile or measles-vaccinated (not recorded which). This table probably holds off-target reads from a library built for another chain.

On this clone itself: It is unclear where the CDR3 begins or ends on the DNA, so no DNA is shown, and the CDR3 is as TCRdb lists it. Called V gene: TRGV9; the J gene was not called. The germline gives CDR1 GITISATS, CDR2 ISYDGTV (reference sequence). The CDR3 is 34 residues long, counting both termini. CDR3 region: CACDTRTWSPSLFLGGPSSWDTRQMFFGTGIKLF.

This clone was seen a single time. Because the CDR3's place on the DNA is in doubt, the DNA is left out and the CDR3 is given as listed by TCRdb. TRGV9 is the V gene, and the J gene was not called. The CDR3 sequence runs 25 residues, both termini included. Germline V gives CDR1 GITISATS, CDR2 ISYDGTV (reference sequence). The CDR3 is CACDTGGYSSWDTRQMFFGTGIKLF.

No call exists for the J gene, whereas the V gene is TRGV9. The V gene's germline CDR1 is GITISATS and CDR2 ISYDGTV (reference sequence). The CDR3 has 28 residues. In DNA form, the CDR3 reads TGTGCCTGTGACACCGTCAACTGGGGGATACCGAGCTCCTGGGACACCCGACAGATGTTTTTAGGAACTGGCATCAAACTCTTC. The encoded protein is CACDTVNWGIPSSWDTRQMFLGTGIKLF.